This T cell receptor (beta chain) was obtained from a study of cytomegalovirus exposure and HLA in healthy donors. Whole-study results and caveats: The number of N-insertions in an Asian-associated ancestry cluster was reportedly below the approximately 600-donor mean in a later analysis. Accurate HLA-A and HLA-B prediction from TCR beta sequences was reported for most subjects. In vitro checks showed that a few CMV-associated chains really do target CMV antigens.

Details on this clone: Its antigen is undetermined.

This CDR3 has 14 residues. The germline V gene encodes CDR1 SGDLS and CDR2 YYNGEE. V lost 4 bases, J lost 0 bases, and 8 bases lay in between. PCR employed 60 Vbeta and 13 Jbeta primers. Measured with immunoSEQ multiplex PCR; TCRdb has only the in-frame clones, and not every one. The data contain 180,000 or so clones, under 80% of them singletons. The chain has TRBV9 and TRBJ1-5; perhaps TRBD1 as D (5 bases). What was sequenced was PBMCs. The sequence was collected from a woman in her twenties or thirties in good health and CMV-seropositive. CDR3 sequence: CASSPTDSNQPQHF. CDR3 bases: TGTGCCAGCAGCCCGACAGATAGCAATCAGCCCCAGCATTTT.